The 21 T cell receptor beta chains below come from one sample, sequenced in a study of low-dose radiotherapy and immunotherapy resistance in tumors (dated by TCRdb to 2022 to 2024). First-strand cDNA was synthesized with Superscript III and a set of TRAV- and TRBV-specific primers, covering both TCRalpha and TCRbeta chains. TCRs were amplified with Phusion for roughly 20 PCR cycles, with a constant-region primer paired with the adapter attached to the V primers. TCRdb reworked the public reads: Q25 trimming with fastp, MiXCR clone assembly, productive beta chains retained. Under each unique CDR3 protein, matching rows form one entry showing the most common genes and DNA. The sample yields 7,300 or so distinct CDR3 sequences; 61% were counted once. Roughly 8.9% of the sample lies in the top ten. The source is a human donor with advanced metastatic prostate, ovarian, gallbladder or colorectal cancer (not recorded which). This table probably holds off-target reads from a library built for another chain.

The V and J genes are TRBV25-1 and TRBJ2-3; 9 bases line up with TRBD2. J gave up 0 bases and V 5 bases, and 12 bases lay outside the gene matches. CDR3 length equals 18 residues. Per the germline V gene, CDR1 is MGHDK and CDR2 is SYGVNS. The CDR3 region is CASSKRGATPKSTDTQYF. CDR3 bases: TGTGCCAGCAGTAAGCGGGGGGCCACCCCAAAGAGCACAGATACGCAGTATTTT.

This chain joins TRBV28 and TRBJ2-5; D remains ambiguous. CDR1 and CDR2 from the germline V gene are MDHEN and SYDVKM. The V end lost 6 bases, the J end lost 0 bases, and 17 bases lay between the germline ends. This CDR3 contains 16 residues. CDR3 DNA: TGTGCCAGCAGCCCCATGGATCGGAGCTACCAAGAGACCCAGTACTTC. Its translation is CASSPMDRSYQETQYF.

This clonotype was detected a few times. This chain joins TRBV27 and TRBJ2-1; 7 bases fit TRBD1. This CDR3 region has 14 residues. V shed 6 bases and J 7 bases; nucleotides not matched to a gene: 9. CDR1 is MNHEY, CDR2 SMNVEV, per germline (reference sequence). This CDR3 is CASRKGAPLNEQFF. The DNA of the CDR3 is TGTGCCAGCAGGAAGGGGGCCCCTTTGAATGAGCAGTTCTTC.

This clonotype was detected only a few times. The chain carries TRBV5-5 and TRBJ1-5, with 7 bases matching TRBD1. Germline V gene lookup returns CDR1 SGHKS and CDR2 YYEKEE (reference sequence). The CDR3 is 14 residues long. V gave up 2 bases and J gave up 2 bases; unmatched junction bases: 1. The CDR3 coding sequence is TGTGCCAGCAGCTTAGGGGGCGGCAATCAGCCCCAGCATTTT. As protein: CASSLGGGNQPQHF.

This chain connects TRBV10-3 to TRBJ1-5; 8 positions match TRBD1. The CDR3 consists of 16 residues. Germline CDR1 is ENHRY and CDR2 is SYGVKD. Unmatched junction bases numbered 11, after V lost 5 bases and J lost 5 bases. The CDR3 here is CAISTSPGGVDQPQHF. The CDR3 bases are TGTGCCATCAGTACGTCCCCAGGGGGCGTCGATCAGCCCCAGCATTTT.

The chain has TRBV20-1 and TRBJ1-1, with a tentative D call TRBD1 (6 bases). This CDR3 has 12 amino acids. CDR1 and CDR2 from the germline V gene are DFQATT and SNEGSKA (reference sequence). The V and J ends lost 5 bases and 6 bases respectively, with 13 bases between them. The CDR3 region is CSAYRDYPEAFF. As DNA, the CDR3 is TGCAGTGCTTACAGGGACTACCCTGAAGCTTTCTTT.

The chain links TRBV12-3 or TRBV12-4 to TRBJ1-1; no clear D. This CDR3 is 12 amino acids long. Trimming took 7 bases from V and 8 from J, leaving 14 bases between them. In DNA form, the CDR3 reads TGTGCCAGCACACCCGACGGCCCCGAAGCTTTCTTT. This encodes CASTPDGPEAFF.

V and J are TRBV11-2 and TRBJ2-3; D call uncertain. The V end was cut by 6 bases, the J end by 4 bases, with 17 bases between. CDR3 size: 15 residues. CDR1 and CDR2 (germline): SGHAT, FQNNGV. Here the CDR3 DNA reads TGTGCCAGCAGTGTAAGCAGGCTAGGCGCAGATACGCAGTATTTT. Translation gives CASSVSRLGADTQYF.

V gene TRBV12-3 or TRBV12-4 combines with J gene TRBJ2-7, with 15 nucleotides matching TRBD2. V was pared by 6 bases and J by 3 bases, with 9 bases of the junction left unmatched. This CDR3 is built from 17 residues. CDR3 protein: CASSPGTSGGHFYEQYF. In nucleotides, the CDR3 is TGTGCCAGCAGCCCCGGGACTAGCGGGGGGCACTTCTACGAGCAGTACTTC.

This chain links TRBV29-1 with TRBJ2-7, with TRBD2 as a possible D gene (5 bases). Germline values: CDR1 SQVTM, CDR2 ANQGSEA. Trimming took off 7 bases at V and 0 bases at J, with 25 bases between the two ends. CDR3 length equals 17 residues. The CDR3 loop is CSASKATGSKSSYEQYF. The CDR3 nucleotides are TGCAGCGCTTCCAAAGCGACGGGGAGTAAAAGCTCCTACGAGCAGTACTTC.

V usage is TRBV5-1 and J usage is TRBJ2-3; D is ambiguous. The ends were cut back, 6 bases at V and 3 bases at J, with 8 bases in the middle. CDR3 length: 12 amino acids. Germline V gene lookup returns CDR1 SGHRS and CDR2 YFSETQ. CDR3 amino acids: CASKERTDTQYF. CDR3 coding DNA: TGCGCCAGCAAGGAGAGAACAGATACGCAGTATTTT.

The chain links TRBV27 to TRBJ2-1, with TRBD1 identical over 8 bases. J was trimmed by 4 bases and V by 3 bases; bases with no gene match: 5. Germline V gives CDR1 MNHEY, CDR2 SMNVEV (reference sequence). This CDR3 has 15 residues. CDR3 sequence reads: CASSFYRGKYNEQFF. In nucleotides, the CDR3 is TGTGCCAGCAGTTTCTACAGGGGGAAATACAATGAGCAGTTCTTC.

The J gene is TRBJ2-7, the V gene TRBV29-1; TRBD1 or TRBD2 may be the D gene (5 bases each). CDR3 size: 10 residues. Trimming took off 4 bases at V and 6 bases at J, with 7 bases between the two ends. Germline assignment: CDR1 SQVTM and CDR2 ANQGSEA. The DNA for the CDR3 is TGCAGCGTTGGGGACCGCGAGCAGTACTTC. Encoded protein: CSVGDREQYF.

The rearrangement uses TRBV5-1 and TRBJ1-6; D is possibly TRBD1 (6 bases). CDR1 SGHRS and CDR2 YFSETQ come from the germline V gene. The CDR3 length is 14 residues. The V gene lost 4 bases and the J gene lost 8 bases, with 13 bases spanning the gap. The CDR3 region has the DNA TGCGCCAGCAGCCCAGCGGGGGGCTATTCACCCCTCCACTTT. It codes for CASSPAGGYSPLHF. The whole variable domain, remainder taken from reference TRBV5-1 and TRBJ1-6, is KAGVTQTPRYLIKTRGQQVTLSCSPISGHRSVSWYQQTPGQGLQFLFEYFSETQRNKGNFPGRFSGRQFSNSRSEMNVSTLELGDSALYLCASSPAGGYSPLHFGNGTRLTVT.

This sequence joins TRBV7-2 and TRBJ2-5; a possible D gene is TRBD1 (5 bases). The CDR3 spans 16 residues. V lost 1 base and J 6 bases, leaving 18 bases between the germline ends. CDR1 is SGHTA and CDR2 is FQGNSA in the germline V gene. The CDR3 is CASSLGPSQGEKTQYF. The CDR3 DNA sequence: TGTGCCAGCAGCTTAGGCCCTTCACAAGGGGAAAAGACCCAGTACTTC.

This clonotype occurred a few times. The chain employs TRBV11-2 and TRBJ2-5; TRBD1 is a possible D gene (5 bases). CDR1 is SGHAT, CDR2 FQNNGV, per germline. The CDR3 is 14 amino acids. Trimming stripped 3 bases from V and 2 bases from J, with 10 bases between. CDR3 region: CASSLGKGQETQYF. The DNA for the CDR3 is TGTGCCAGCAGCTTGGGGAAGGGGCAAGAGACCCAGTACTTC.

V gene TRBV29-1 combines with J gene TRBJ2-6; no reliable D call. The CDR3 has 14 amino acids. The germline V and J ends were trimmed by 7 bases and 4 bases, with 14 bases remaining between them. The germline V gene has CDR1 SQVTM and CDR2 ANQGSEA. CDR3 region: CSATWAAGANVLTF. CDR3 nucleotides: TGCAGCGCCACGTGGGCGGCGGGGGCCAACGTCCTGACTTTC.

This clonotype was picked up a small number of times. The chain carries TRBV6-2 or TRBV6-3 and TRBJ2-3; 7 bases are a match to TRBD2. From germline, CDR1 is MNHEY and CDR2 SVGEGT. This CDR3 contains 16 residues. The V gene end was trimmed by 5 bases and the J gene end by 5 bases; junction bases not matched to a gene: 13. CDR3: CASSELIGGTIDTQYF. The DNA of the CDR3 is TGTGCCAGCAGTGAATTGATCGGGGGGACCATAGATACGCAGTATTTT.

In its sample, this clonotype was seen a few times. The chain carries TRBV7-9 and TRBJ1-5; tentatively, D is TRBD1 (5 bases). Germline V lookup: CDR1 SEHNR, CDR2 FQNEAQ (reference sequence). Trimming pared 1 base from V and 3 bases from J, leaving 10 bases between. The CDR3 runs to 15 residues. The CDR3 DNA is TGTGCCAGCAGCTTAGGGGCAGGGCACAATCAGCCCCAGCATTTT. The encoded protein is CASSLGAGHNQPQHF.

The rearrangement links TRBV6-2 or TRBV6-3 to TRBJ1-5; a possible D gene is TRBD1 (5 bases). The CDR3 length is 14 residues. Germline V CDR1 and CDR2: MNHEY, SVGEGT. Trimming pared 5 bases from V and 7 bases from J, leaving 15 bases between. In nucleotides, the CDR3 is TGTGCCAGCAGTGGGGACTCAGGCGGGCAGCCCCAGCATTTT. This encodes CASSGDSGGQPQHF.

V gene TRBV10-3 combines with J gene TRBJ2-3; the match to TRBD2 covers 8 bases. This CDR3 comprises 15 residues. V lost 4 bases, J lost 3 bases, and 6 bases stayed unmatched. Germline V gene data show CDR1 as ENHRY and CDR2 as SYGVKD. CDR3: CAISAGSGVTDTQYF. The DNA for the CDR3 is TGTGCCATCAGTGCGGGTAGCGGGGTGACAGATACGCAGTATTTT.